These 18 T cell receptor beta chains were all obtained from the same sample, sequenced in a study of T-cell reconstitution after alpha-beta-depleted transplantation in children. Unique molecular identifiers were incorporated into the prepared TCRbeta library. From the PCR reads, TCRdb called clonotypes with MiXCR, one entry per CDR3 protein. Of about 100,000 distinct CDR3 sequences in the sample, 6% to 9% were seen once. Sequences were derived from PBMCs, sampled before TCRalphabeta/CD19-depleted stem cell transplant. These receptors were taken from a boy aged 2 to 9 with acute lymphoblastic leukemia, due to receive a stem cell transplant.

Many counts were recorded for this clonotype. V usage is TRBV7-8 and J usage is TRBJ2-3; 9 positions agree with TRBD2. Losses at the gene ends were 1 base for V and 0 bases for J; bases not matched to a gene: 11. Germline CDR1 reads SGHVS; CDR2 reads FQNEAQ. This CDR3 spans 19 amino acids. CDR3 in DNA: TGTGCCAGCAGCTTAGGATTCCCCGGAGCGGGGGGCAGCACAGATACGCAGTATTTT. Encoded protein: CASSLGFPGAGGSTDTQYF.

There are a few counts of this clonotype. The chain is built from TRBV27 and TRBJ1-1; a weak D match, TRBD1 (5 bases). V lost 2 bases and J 4 bases, leaving 14 bases between the germline ends. CDR1 is MNHEY and CDR2 is SMNVEV in the germline V gene (reference sequence). The CDR3 length is 15 residues. The CDR3 DNA follows: TGTGCCAGCAGTTTAAGGCAGGGCCCTTCCACTGAAGCTTTCTTT. It encodes CASSLRQGPSTEAFF.

This clonotype was seen many times. V and J are TRBV9 and TRBJ1-6, with unresolved D. CDR3 length: 13 amino acids. In germline, CDR1 is SGDLS, CDR2 YYNGEE. V was cut by 0 bases and J by 5 bases, with 3 bases left in between. In DNA form, the CDR3 reads TGTGCCAGCAGCGTAGACAATAATTCACCCCTCCACTTT. Protein product: CASSVDNNSPLHF.

The chain links TRBV15 to TRBJ2-1; 13 nucleotides align to TRBD2. V gave up 5 bases and J gave up 2 bases; unmatched junction bases: 9. The CDR3 extends over 18 amino acids. CDR1 and CDR2 (germline): LNHNV, YYDKDF (reference sequence). CDR3 residues: CATSQNSGTSGAYNEQFF. Written as DNA, the CDR3 is TGTGCCACCAGCCAAAACTCAGGGACTAGCGGGGCCTACAATGAGCAGTTCTTC.

This clonotype was detected ten times or more. The V call is TRBV19, the J call TRBJ1-5; no clear D. Germline V gene lookup returns CDR1 LNHDA and CDR2 SQIVND (reference sequence). The ends were cut back, 0 bases at V and 4 bases at J, with 4 bases in the middle. The CDR3 totals 13 residues. The CDR3, as DNA: TGTGCCAGTAGTATAGAGGCGAATCAGCCCCAGCATTTT. Protein: CASSIEANQPQHF.

V usage is TRBV5-5 and J usage is TRBJ2-5; possible D gene TRBD2, 6 bases. CDR1 is SGHKS, CDR2 YYEKEE, per germline (reference sequence). Trimming took off 5 bases at V and 3 bases at J, with 20 bases between the two ends. The CDR3 contains 16 residues. The CDR3: CASSSLGGAGKETQYF. The CDR3 nucleotides read TGTGCCAGCAGTTCACTAGGTGGGGCGGGGAAAGAGACCCAGTACTTC.

This clonotype was seen a handful of times. The chain joins TRBV5-1 to TRBJ2-4; D is unclear. There are 15 residues in the CDR3. CDR1 SGHRS and CDR2 YFSETQ come from the germline V gene. V was pared by 0 bases and J by 1 base, with 8 bases between. The CDR3 reads CASSLVGRAKNIQYF. The CDR3 DNA sequence: TGCGCCAGCAGCTTGGTTGGCCGTGCCAAAAACATTCAGTACTTC.

V and J are TRBV11-2 and TRBJ2-4; D is perhaps TRBD1 (6 bases). The CDR3 extends over 18 amino acids. Germline V lookup: CDR1 SGHAT, CDR2 FQNNGV. V lost 5 bases to trimming and J lost 0 bases, with 20 bases between them. As DNA, the CDR3 is TGTGCCAGCAGCCTCAGATTGACAGGCAGACTAGCCAAAAACATTCAGTACTTC. Translation: CASSLRLTGRLAKNIQYF.

CDR3: CASSIGGSPNTGELFF. CDR3 coding DNA: TGTGCCAGTAGTATAGGCGGCAGTCCGAACACCGGGGAGCTGTTTTTT. The chain recombines TRBV19 with TRBJ2-2; the D is unclear. Trimming removed 1 base at V and 0 bases at J, with 9 bases between. Germline assignment: CDR1 LNHDA and CDR2 SQIVND (reference sequence). The CDR3 runs 16 residues.

This chain joins TRBV6-5 and TRBJ2-6; possibly TRBD1 or TRBD2 for D (5 bases each). From germline, CDR1 is MNHEY and CDR2 SVGAGI. The V gene lost 5 bases and the J gene lost 0 bases, with 14 bases spanning the gap. The CDR3 totals 17 residues. CDR3 loop: CASSPGTDHSGANVLTF. For the CDR3, the DNA is TGTGCCAGCAGTCCCGGGACGGACCACTCTGGGGCCAACGTCCTGACTTTC.

This clonotype was seen at least ten times. In DNA, the CDR3 is TGTGCCATCAGTGAAAACCTGGATACGCAGTATTTT. This encodes CAISENLDTQYF. The chain recombines TRBV10-3 with TRBJ2-3; D not certain. CDR3 length equals 12 residues. Trimming removed 3 bases from V and 6 bases from J, with 7 bases in between. Germline CDR1 and CDR2: ENHRY and SYGVKD.

This clonotype has at least ten counts. The chain uses TRBV5-1 and TRBJ2-1; 10 bases are shared with TRBD2. V lost 6 bases and J lost 10; bases outside the gene matches: 13. The germline V gene encodes CDR1 SGHRS and CDR2 YFSETQ. This CDR3 has 15 residues. CDR3 nucleotides: TGCGCCAGCACAGAACCTAGCGGGGGCCCCCCAGAGCAGTTCTTC. This codes for CASTEPSGGPPEQFF.

V usage is TRBV20-1 and J usage is TRBJ2-7, with D maybe TRBD1 (6 bases). This CDR3 is 15 amino acids long. V lost 0 bases and J 4 bases, leaving 16 bases between the germline ends. Germline-derived CDR1 and CDR2 are DFQATT and SNEGSKA (reference sequence). Here the CDR3 reads CSARDPVQGEYEQYF. The CDR3 DNA is TGCAGTGCTAGAGACCCGGTACAGGGAGAGTACGAGCAGTACTTC.

The chain links TRBV5-4 to TRBJ1-1; no firm D call. This CDR3 region has 12 residues. V shed 4 bases and J shed 8 bases, with 12 bases lying between them. Germline-derived CDR1 and CDR2 are SGHNT and YYREEE (reference sequence). CDR3 coding DNA: TGTGCCAGCAGCGCCCTGTCCTCCGAAGCTTTCTTT. Amino acids: CASSALSSEAFF. Supplemented by reference TRBV5-4 and TRBJ1-1, the full variable domain reads ETGVTQSPTHLIKTRGQQVTLRCSSQSGHNTVSWYQQALGQGPQFIFQYYREEENGRGNFPPRFSGLQFPNYSSELNVNALELDDSALYLCASSALSSEAFFGQGTRLTVV.

V and J are TRBV4-1 and TRBJ2-7; D is undetermined. The CDR3 is 12 amino acids. The germline V gene encodes CDR1 MGHRA and CDR2 YSYEKL. Deletions cut 0 bases from V and 6 bases from J, with 6 bases between. Written as DNA, the CDR3 is TGCGCCAGCAGCCAAGATACCGTCGAGCAGTACTTC. Encoded protein: CASSQDTVEQYF.

The sample holds many counts of this clonotype. The genes are TRBV7-9 and TRBJ2-2; weak D call: TRBD2 (5 bases). V was cut by 2 bases and J by 8 bases, with 12 bases left in between. The CDR3 runs to 14 residues. CDR1 and CDR2 from the germline V gene are SEHNR and FQNEAQ (reference sequence). The CDR3 bases are TGTGCCAGCAGCTTAAGGTCGAGCGGAGGGGAGCTGTTTTTT. It codes for CASSLRSSGGELFF.

This clonotype has ten or more counts. The chain employs TRBV5-6 and TRBJ2-7; the match to TRBD1 covers 8 bases. V dropped 4 bases and J dropped 4; count of bases not matched to a gene: 10. Germline lookup yields CDR1 SGHDT and CDR2 YYEEEE. The CDR3 runs to 15 residues. The CDR3 region is CASSQDPGQEYEQYF. The CDR3 DNA follows: TGTGCCAGCAGCCAGGACCCGGGACAGGAATACGAGCAGTACTTC. Based on the CDR3 plus reference TRBV5-6 and TRBJ2-7, the full variable domain is DAGVTQSPTHLIKTRGQQVTLRCSPKSGHDTVSWYQQALGQGPQFIFQYYEEEERQRGNFPDRFSGHQFPNYSSELNVNALLLGDSALYLCASSQDPGQEYEQYFGPGTRLTVT.

The genes are TRBV7-9 and TRBJ2-3; the D gene is possibly TRBD2 (5 bases). Germline CDR1 reads SEHNR; CDR2 reads FQNEAQ (reference sequence). There are 14 residues in the CDR3. V gave up 2 bases and J gave up 4 bases, with 10 bases separating them. The DNA for the CDR3 is TGTGCCAGCAGCTTATCCCTAGCCCCAGATACGCAGTATTTT. Translation gives CASSLSLAPDTQYF.